A single sample is the source of the 20 T cell receptor beta chains below, sequenced in a study of shared clonotypes between healthy human individuals. Some clones are missing from TCRdb's copy, which holds only in-frame ones; the method was immunoSEQ multiplex PCR. Found here are around 600,000 clones, roughly 95% of them singletons; the top ten hold around 0.11%. CD45RO-negative CD8 cells positively selected for CCR7 made up the naive population, which excluded terminally differentiated effector memory CD45RA+ cells. Sequenced sample: naive CD8+ T cells sorted from blood. Source of these receptors: a woman aged 25 to 39 in good health.

The chain couples TRBV28 to TRBJ1-5; possible D gene TRBD1, 5 bases. Germline V gene sequence: CDR1 MDHEN, CDR2 SYDVKM. The V gene lost 3 bases and the J gene lost 4 bases, with 16 bases spanning the gap. The CDR3 length is 16 residues. CDR3 residues: CASSFQPGGGNQPQHF. As DNA, the CDR3 is TGTGCCAGCAGTTTCCAACCGGGGGGTGGGAATCAGCCCCAGCATTTT.

The chain links TRBV5-6 to TRBJ2-7, with 7 bases lining up with TRBD1. The CDR3 extends over 16 amino acids. Germline trimming cut 1 base from V and 5 bases from J; bases unmatched to any gene: 12. CDR1 and CDR2 from the germline V gene are SGHDT and YYEEEE. This CDR3 reads CASSLPLRQGVDEQYF. Written as DNA, the CDR3 is TGTGCCAGCAGCTTGCCACTGCGACAGGGTGTTGACGAGCAGTACTTC.

The V gene is TRBV19, the J gene TRBJ1-1; D is perhaps TRBD1 (6 bases). Germline V lookup: CDR1 LNHDA, CDR2 SQIVND (reference sequence). CDR3 length equals 12 residues. Trimming took 7 bases from V and 6 from J, leaving 12 bases between them. The CDR3 DNA reads as TGTGCCAGTACCCCAGGGGCCGCTGAAGCTTTCTTT. Amino acid sequence: CASTPGAAEAFF.

In regard to this clone: It is unclear where the CDR3 begins or ends on the DNA, so no DNA is shown, and the CDR3 is as TCRdb lists it. This sequence joins TRBV28 and TRBJ2-5; the table names TRBD2, a call not compared with the DNA. The CDR3 is 15 amino acids long, termini counted. Germline V gene data show CDR1 as MDHEN and CDR2 as SYDVKM. CDR3 in amino acids: CASSYTFGVEETQYF.

The V call is TRBV5-1, the J call TRBJ2-2, with D perhaps being TRBD1 or TRBD2 (5 bases each). Germline assignment: CDR1 SGHRS and CDR2 YFSETQ. Deletions cut 2 bases from V and 6 bases from J, with 17 bases between. The CDR3 spans 16 residues. The CDR3: CASSFPQGLGPGELFF. CDR3 nucleotides: TGCGCCAGCAGCTTTCCGCAAGGCTTGGGACCCGGGGAGCTGTTTTTT.

The chain couples TRBV28 to TRBJ2-7, with 11 positions matching TRBD2. This CDR3 region has 15 residues. Germline V gene lookup returns CDR1 MDHEN and CDR2 SYDVKM. Trimming at V came to 2 bases and at J to 3 bases, leaving 3 bases not matched to a gene. CDR3 residues: CASSLTSGSLYEQYF. The CDR3, as DNA: TGTGCCAGCAGTTTAACTAGCGGGAGTCTCTACGAGCAGTACTTC.

The chain joins TRBV11-3 to TRBJ1-5, with D unclear. This CDR3 contains 12 residues. CDR1 and CDR2 from the germline V gene are SGHNT and YENEEA. The ends were cut back, 7 bases at V and 0 bases at J, with 4 bases in the middle. CDR3 DNA sequence: TGTGCCAGCACCAATAGCAATCAGCCCCAGCATTTT. It yields the protein CASTNSNQPQHF.

V gene TRBV11-2 combines with J gene TRBJ1-2, with D uncertain. Germline CDR1 SGHAT, CDR2 FQNNGV. The V end lost 0 bases, the J end lost 5 bases, and 13 bases lay between the germline ends. The CDR3 contains 15 residues. CDR3 sequence: CASSLDFAAKYGYTF. The CDR3 nucleotides are TGTGCCAGCAGCTTAGATTTCGCCGCCAAATATGGCTACACCTTC.

The chain combines TRBV5-1 with TRBJ2-3; D may be TRBD2 (6 bases). Germline V gene data show CDR1 as SGHRS and CDR2 as YFSETQ. V was clipped by 1 base and J by 4 bases, with 16 bases between them. The CDR3 has 16 amino acids. CDR3 in amino acids: CASSLSGGGGSDTQYF. The CDR3 DNA reads as TGCGCCAGCAGCTTGTCCGGGGGAGGAGGGTCAGATACGCAGTATTTT. Together with reference TRBV5-1 and TRBJ2-3, the CDR3 gives the full variable domain: KAGVTQTPRYLIKTRGQQVTLSCSPISGHRSVSWYQQTPGQGLQFLFEYFSETQRNKGNFPGRFSGRQFSNSRSEMNVSTLELGDSALYLCASSLSGGGGSDTQYFGPGTRLTVL.

This clone was detected once. The chain carries TRBV7-9 and TRBJ2-7; 11 nucleotides align to TRBD1. The length of the CDR3 is 15 residues. J lost 4 bases, V lost 4 bases, and 6 bases had no gene match. Germline V gives CDR1 SEHNR, CDR2 FQNEAQ (reference sequence). CDR3 residues: CASSYQGTGGYEQYF. The CDR3 nucleotides are TGTGCCAGCAGCTACCAAGGGACAGGGGGTTACGAGCAGTACTTC.

The CDR3 loop reads CATLLSQAYEQYF. The CDR3, as DNA: TGTGCCACCTTACTATCTCAGGCCTACGAGCAGTACTTC. The chain couples TRBV10-3 to TRBJ2-7; D unresolved. The CDR3 consists of 13 residues. Germline CDR1 reads ENHRY; CDR2 reads SYGVKD. With 10 bases removed from V and 2 bases from J, the gap between germline ends came to 15 bases.

CDR3 sequence (DNA): TGTGCCAGCTCGATCTTGTCGGGAGCCTCCTACGAGCAGTACTTC. This encodes CASSILSGASYEQYF. The rearrangement links TRBV19 to TRBJ2-7; TRBD2 is a possible D gene (6 bases). The CDR3 has 15 amino acids. CDR1 LNHDA and CDR2 SQIVND come from the germline V gene (reference sequence). V was shortened by 9 bases and J by 0 bases, with 18 bases between the two germline ends.

This chain joins TRBV21-1 and TRBJ1-3. TRBV21-1 is a pseudogene segment. The CDR3 spans 14 residues. In DNA form, the CDR3 reads TGTGCCAGCAGCAAAGGGATATCTGGAAACACCATATATTTT. Residues: CASSKGISGNTIYF.

Comment on this clone: The sample holds other DNA sequences that translate to the same CDR3. The genes are TRBV28 and TRBJ2-7; 7 bases agree with TRBD1. V was clipped by 4 bases and J by 0 bases; unmatched bases: 3. The CDR3 sequence is 14 residues long. Germline V gene sequence: CDR1 MDHEN, CDR2 SYDVKM. The CDR3 DNA reads as TGTGCCAGCAGTTCAACAGGGGCCTCCTACGAGCAGTACTTC. Translated: CASSSTGASYEQYF.

The J gene is TRBJ1-1, the V gene TRBV6-5; D call uncertain. V was cut by 5 bases and J by 1 base, with 11 bases left in between. The germline V gene has CDR1 MNHEY and CDR2 SVGAGI. The CDR3 sequence is 14 residues long. The CDR3 DNA reads TGTGCCAGCAGTACCGGACGGGAGAACACTGAAGCTTTCTTT. This codes for CASSTGRENTEAFF.

DNA of the CDR3: TGTGCCAGTAGTTACGGGTATACTGAAGCTTTCTTT. Encoded protein: CASSYGYTEAFF. The V and J genes are TRBV19 and TRBJ1-1; D is ambiguous. Trimming cost V 5 bases and J 5 bases, with 9 bases left between them. This CDR3 spans 12 amino acids. Germline CDR1 is LNHDA and CDR2 is SQIVND (reference sequence).

The rearrangement uses TRBV7-9 and TRBJ2-7, with D perhaps TRBD1 (6 bases). V shed 8 bases and J shed 2 bases, with 7 bases lying between them. The germline gives CDR1 SEHNR, CDR2 FQNEAQ (reference sequence). The length of the CDR3 is 11 residues. For the CDR3, the DNA is TGTGCCAGCGGACAGACCTACGAGCAGTACTTC. Protein: CASGQTYEQYF.

The chain joins TRBV11-2 to TRBJ2-5; TRBD2 is a possible D gene (5 bases). Deletions cut 1 base from V and 0 bases from J, with 12 bases between. CDR3 length: 16 amino acids. CDR1 and CDR2 from the germline V gene are SGHAT and FQNNGV. CDR3 bases: TGTGCCAGCAGCTTAGCTCTCGGGGAGTACCAAGAGACCCAGTACTTC. Translating it yields CASSLALGEYQETQYF.

J is TRBJ1-4 and V is TRBV4-1, with 7 nucleotides matching TRBD1. Germline V gene lookup returns CDR1 MGHRA and CDR2 YSYEKL. V trimming: 5 bases; J trimming: 3 bases; junction bases outside the gene matches: 18. The CDR3 has 19 amino acids. The CDR3 nucleotides are TGCGCCAGCAGCGAACTTGTACCAGGGACAGTTAGTTCTAATGAAAAACTGTTTTTT. This gives the protein CASSELVPGTVSSNEKLFF.

This clone was seen once. The CDR3 loop is CASSGGTSGRGSTGELFF. In DNA form, the CDR3 reads TGTGCCAGCAGCGGGGGGACTAGCGGGAGAGGGAGCACCGGGGAGCTGTTTTTT. The chain employs TRBV9 and TRBJ2-2, with 14 nucleotides matching TRBD2. CDR1 SGDLS and CDR2 YYNGEE come from the germline V gene. J was trimmed by 4 bases and V by 3 bases; bases with no gene match: 8. The CDR3 runs to 18 residues.